The clone carrying this TCR beta chain was observed many times. The CDR3 is 14 amino acids. The V gene lost 10 bases and the J gene lost 5 bases, with 18 bases spanning the gap. The germline gives CDR1 ENHRY, CDR2 SYGVKD. The sample originates from a study of neurological immune-mediated disorders. For the study at large: Secondary progressive cases numbered 3 among the roughly 34 multiple sclerosis patients, while the other 31 were relapsing-remitting.

Synthesis of cDNA was accomplished via 5'RACE employing 10-nucleotide random UMIs. The authors obtained over 180 million TCR-beta sequences from 15-18 subjects per sequencing run. TCRdb fed the 5' RACE reads into MiXCR, producing one record per CDR3 protein. The table lists tens of thousands of distinct CDR3 sequences, 4% of them singletons. J is TRBJ2-1 and V is TRBV10-3; D tentatively fits TRBD1 or TRBD2 (5 bases each). This receptor was obtained from a woman aged 40 to 50 with multiple sclerosis. Sequenced sample: CD4+ T cells from blood. The CDR3 loop reads CATLPGTAHNEQFF. The CDR3 DNA reads TGTGCCACGCTCCCGGGGACGGCCCACAATGAGCAGTTCTTC.